This entry describes one TCR beta chain. This same CDR3 is encoded by further DNA sequences in the sample. The sample belongs to a study of blood T cell repertoires in COVID-19. Membership in each cohort depended on participant-reported clinical history. Produced via immunoSEQ multiplex PCR; TCRdb's table is partial and in-frame only. Here the sample spans roughly 320,000 clones, just over 85% being singletons. This CDR3 region has 14 residues. V shed 6 bases and J 2 bases; nucleotides not matched to a gene: 4. The germline CDR1 and CDR2 sequences are LNHDA and SQIVND (reference sequence). The gene calls are TRBV19 and TRBJ2-3, with 8 bases matching TRBD2. The sequence was collected from a man between 25 and 39 years old who had recovered from COVID-19. Sequenced input: PBMCs or T cells enriched from blood (not recorded which). The CDR3 is CASRAGGTTDTQYF. The CDR3 bases are TGTGCCAGTAGGGCGGGAGGTACCACAGATACGCAGTATTTT.